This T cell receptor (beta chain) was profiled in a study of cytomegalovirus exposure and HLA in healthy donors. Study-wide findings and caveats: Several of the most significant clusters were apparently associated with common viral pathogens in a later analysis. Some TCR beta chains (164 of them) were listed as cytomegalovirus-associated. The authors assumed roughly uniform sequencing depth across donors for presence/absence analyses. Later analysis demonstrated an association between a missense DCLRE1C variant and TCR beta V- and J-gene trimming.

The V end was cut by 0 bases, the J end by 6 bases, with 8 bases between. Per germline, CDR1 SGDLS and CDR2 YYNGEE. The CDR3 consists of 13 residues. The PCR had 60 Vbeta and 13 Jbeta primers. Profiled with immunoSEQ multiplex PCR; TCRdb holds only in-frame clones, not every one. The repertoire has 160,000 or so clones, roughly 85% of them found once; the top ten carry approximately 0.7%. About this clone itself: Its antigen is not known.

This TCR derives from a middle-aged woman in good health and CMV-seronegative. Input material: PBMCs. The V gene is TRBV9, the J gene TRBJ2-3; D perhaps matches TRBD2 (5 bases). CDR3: CASSVGLRDTQYF. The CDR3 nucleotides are TGTGCCAGCAGCGTAGGACTAAGGGATACGCAGTATTTT. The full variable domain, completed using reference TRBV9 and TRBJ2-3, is DSGVTQTPKHLITATGQRVTLRCSPRSGDLSVYWYQQSLDQGLQFLIQYYNGEERAKGNILERFSAQQFPDLHSELNLSSLELGDSALYFCASSVGLRDTQYFGPGTRLTVL.